This T cell receptor beta chain stems from a study of T cell responses to AZD1222 COVID-19 vaccine. Study-level points and caveats: Among spike-specific TCRs, nearly half reportedly target unmutated variant regions. Donors, mostly white British, included more females; clonal diversity was possibly underestimated.

The assay was immunoSEQ multiplex PCR, and TCRdb's table has in-frame clones only and misses some. Among under 130,000 clones listed, 91% were seen once. A remark on this clone: Its antigen is currently unknown.

Germline V gene data show CDR1 as SEHNR and CDR2 as FQNEAQ (reference sequence). This CDR3 has 15 amino acids. Germline trimming cut 7 bases from V and 3 bases from J; bases unmatched to any gene: 6. The specimen was peripheral blood, collected on day 0 of AZD1222 vaccination. The sequence was obtained from an adult in good health. The chain is built from TRBV7-9 and TRBJ2-2; 9 nucleotides line up with TRBD1. DNA of the CDR3: TGTGCCAGCATCCTACAGGGGGCAGACACCGGGGAGCTGTTTTTT. Translated: CASILQGADTGELFF.